This TCR beta chain was sequenced during a study of cytomegalovirus exposure and HLA in healthy donors. The germline gives CDR1 MGHRA, CDR2 YSYEKL. This CDR3 has 16 residues. The V and J ends lost 2 bases and 5 bases respectively, with 18 bases between them. The PCR contained 60 Vbeta and 13 Jbeta primers. Libraries were prepared by immunoSEQ multiplex PCR; TCRdb keeps only in-frame clonotypes and omits some of them. The sample includes under 200,000 clones, about 80% of them seen just once. Study-wide results and caveats: Most of the TCR beta V segments (in an earlier analysis) were productive either about 87% or about 30% of the time. Researchers reported that a few CMV-associated chains were confirmed in vitro as CMV antigen-specific.

This clone was seen only once. What it binds is unknown. The TCR originated in a man aged 30-40 years in good health and CMV-seropositive. The material sequenced was PBMCs. The rearrangement links TRBV4-1 to TRBJ2-5; D is ambiguous. CDR3 nucleotides: TGCGCCAGCAGCCAAAAGCCCCCGCTTGGTTTGGAGACCCAGTACTTC. Amino acids: CASSQKPPLGLETQYF.